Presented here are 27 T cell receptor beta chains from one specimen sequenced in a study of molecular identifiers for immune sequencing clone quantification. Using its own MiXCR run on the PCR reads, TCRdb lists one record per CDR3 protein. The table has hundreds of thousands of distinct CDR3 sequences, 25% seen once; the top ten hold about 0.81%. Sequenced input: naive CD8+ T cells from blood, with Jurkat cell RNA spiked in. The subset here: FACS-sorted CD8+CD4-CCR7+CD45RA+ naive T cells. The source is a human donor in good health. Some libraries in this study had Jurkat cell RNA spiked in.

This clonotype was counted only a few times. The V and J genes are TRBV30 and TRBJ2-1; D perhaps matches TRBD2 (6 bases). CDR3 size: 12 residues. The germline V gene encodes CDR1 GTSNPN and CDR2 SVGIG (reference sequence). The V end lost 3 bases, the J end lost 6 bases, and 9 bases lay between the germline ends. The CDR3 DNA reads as TGTGCCTGGAGCCGGGACTCCAATGAGCAGTTCTTC. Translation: CAWSRDSNEQFF.

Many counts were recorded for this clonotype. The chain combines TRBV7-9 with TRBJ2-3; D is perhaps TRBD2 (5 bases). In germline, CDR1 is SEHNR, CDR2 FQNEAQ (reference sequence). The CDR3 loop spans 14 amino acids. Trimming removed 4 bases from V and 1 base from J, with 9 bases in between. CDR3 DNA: TGTGCCAGCAGCTACCACGGGGGCACAGATACGCAGTATTTT. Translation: CASSYHGGTDTQYF.

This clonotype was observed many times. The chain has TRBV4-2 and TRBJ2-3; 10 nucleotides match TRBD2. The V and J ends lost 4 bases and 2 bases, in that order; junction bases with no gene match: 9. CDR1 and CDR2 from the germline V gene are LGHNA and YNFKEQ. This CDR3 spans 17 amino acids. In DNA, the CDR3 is TGTGCCAGCAGCCGATCATATACTAGCGGGACCACAGATACGCAGTATTTT. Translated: CASSRSYTSGTTDTQYF.

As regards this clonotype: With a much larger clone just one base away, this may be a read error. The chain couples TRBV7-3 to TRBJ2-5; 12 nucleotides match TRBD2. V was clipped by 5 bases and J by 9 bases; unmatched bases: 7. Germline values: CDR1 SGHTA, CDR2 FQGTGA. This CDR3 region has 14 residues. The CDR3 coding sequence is TGTGCCAGCAGCCTAGCGGGAGGGTTGGAGCCCCAGTACTTC. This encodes CASSLAGGLEPQYF.

The CDR3 loop reads CASSLFGRRGHTDTQYF. The CDR3 DNA reads as TGTGCCAGCAGTTTATTCGGGCGGCGGGGGCACACAGATACGCAGTATTTT. The genes are TRBV28 and TRBJ2-3; a weak D match, TRBD2 (7 bases). CDR1 is MDHEN and CDR2 is SYDVKM in the germline V gene. CDR3 length: 17 amino acids. V lost 1 base and J 2 bases, leaving 16 bases between the germline ends.

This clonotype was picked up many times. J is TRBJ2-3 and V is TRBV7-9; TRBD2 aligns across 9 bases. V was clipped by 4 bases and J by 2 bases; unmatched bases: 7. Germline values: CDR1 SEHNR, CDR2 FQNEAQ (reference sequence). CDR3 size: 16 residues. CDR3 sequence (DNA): TGTGCCAGCAGCTCCCTACTAGCGGGCGTCACAGATACGCAGTATTTT. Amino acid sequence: CASSSLLAGVTDTQYF.

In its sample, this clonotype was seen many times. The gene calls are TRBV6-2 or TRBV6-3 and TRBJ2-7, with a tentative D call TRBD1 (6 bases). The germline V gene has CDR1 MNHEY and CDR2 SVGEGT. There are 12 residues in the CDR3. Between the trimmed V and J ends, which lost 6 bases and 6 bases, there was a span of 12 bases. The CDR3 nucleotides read TGTGCCAGCAGCCCCCAGGGGCTCGAGCAGTACTTC. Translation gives CASSPQGLEQYF.

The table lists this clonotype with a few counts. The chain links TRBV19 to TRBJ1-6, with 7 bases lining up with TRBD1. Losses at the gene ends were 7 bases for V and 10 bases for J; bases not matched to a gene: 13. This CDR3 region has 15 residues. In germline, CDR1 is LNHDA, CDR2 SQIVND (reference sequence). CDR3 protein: CASTRIGTDHSPLHF. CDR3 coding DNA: TGTGCCAGTACCCGAATCGGGACAGACCACTCACCCCTCCACTTT.

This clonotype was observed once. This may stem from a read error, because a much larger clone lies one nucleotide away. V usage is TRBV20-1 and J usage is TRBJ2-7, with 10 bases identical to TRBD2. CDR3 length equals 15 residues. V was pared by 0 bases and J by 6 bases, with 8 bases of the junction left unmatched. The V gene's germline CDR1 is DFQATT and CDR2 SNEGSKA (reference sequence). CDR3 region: CSARDFASGGFEQYF. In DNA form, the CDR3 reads TGCAGTGCTAGAGATTTTGCTAGCGGGGGCTTCGAGCAGTACTTC.

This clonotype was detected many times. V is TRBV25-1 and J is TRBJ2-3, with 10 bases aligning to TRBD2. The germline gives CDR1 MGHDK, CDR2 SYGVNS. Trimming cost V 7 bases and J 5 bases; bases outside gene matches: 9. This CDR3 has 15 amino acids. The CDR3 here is CASKLVAGGGDTQYF. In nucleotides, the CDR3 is TGTGCCAGCAAGTTAGTAGCGGGAGGAGGAGATACGCAGTATTTT.

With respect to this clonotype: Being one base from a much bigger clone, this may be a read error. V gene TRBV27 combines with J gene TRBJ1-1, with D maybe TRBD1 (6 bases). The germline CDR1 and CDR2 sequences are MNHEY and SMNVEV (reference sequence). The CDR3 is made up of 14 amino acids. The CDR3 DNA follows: TGTGCCGGCAGTTTATCAGGGGTAGGCACTGAAGCTTTCTTT. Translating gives CAGSLSGVGTEAFF.

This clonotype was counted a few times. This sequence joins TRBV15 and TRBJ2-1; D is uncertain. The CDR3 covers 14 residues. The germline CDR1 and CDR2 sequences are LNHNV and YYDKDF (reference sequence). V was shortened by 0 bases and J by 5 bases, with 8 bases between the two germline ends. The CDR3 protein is CATSRDRWDNEQFF. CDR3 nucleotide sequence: TGTGCCACCAGCAGAGATCGTTGGGACAATGAGCAGTTCTTC. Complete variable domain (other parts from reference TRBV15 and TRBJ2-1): DAMVIQNPRYQVTQFGKPVTLSCSQTLNHNVMYWYQQKSSQAPKLLFHYYDKDFNNEADTPDNFQSRRPNTSFCFLDIRSPGLGDTAMYLCATSRDRWDNEQFFGPGTRLTVL.

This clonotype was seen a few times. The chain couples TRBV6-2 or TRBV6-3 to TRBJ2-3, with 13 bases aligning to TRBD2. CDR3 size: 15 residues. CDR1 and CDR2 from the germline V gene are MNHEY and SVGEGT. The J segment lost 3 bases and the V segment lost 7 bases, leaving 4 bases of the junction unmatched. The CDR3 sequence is CASTLAGGRTDTQYF. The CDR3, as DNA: TGTGCCAGCACACTAGCGGGGGGGCGGACAGATACGCAGTATTTT.

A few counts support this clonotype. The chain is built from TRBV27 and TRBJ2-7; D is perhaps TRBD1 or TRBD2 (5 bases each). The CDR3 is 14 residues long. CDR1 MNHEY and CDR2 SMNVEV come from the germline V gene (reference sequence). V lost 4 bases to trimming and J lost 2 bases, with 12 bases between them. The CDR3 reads CASSSGLNTYEQYF. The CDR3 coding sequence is TGTGCCAGCAGTTCGGGGCTTAATACCTACGAGCAGTACTTC.

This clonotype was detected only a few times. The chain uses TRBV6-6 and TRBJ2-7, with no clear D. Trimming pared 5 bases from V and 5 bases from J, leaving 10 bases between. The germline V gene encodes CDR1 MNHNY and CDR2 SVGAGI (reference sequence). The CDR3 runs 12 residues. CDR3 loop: CASSQPADEQYF. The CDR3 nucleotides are TGTGCCAGCAGTCAACCCGCCGACGAGCAGTACTTC.

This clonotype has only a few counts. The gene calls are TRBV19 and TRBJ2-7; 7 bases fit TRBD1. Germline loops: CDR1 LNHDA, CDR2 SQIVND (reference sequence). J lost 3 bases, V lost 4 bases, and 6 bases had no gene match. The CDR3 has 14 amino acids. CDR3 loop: CASSTRTGDYEQYF. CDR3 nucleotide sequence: TGTGCCAGTAGTACCCGGACAGGAGACTACGAGCAGTACTTC.

In DNA form, the CDR3 reads TGTGCCAGTAGGTATGTTGGCACAGATACGCAGTATTTT. Residues: CASRYVGTDTQYF. V usage is TRBV19 and J usage is TRBJ2-3; D unclear. The CDR3 is made up of 13 amino acids. The V and J ends lost 6 bases and 1 base respectively, with 8 bases between them. The germline V gene has CDR1 LNHDA and CDR2 SQIVND (reference sequence).

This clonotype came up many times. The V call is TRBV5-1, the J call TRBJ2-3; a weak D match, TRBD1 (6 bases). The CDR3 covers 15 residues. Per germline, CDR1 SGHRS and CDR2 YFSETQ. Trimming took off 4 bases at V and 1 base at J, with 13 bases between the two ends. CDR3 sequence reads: CASSPQGQGTDTQYF. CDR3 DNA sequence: TGCGCCAGCAGCCCCCAGGGGCAGGGCACAGATACGCAGTATTTT.

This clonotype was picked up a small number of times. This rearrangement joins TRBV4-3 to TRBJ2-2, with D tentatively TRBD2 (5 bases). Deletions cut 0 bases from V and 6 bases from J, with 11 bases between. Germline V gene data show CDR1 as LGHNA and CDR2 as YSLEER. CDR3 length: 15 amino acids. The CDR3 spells CASSQERAVAGELFF. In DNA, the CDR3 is TGCGCCAGCAGCCAAGAGAGGGCGGTTGCCGGGGAGCTGTTTTTT.

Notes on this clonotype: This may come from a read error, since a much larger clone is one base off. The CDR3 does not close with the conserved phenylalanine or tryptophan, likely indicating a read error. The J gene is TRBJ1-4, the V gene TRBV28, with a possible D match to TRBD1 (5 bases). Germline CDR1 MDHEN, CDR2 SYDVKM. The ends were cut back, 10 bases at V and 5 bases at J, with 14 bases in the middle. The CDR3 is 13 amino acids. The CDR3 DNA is TGTGCCACCTCCGCGACAGTCAATGAAAAACTGTTTATT. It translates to CATSATVNEKLFI.

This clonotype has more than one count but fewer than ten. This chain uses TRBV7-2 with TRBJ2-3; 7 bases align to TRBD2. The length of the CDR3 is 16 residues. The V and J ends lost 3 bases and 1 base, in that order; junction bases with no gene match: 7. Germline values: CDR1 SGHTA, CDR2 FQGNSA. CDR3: CASSFRGDRGTDTQYF. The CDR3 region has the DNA TGTGCCAGCAGCTTCCGGGGGGACCGCGGCACAGATACGCAGTATTTT.

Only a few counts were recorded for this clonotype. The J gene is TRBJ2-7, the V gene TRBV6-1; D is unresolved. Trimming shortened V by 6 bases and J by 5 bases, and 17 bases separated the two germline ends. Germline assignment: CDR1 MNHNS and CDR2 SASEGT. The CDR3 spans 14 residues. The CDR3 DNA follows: TGTGCCAGCAGCCCGAAGGTAGGGTTTGACGAGCAGTACTTC. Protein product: CASSPKVGFDEQYF.

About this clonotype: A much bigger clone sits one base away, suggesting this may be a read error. The CDR3 reads CASSSSRAPQKTQYF. The CDR3 bases are TGTGCCAGCAGTTCTAGCCGGGCCCCCCAGAAGACCCAGTACTTC. The V gene is TRBV27, the J gene TRBJ2-5; D is perhaps TRBD2 (5 bases). Germline CDR1 reads MNHEY; CDR2 reads SMNVEV (reference sequence). V dropped 4 bases and J dropped 6 bases, with 18 bases sitting between them. CDR3 length: 15 residues.

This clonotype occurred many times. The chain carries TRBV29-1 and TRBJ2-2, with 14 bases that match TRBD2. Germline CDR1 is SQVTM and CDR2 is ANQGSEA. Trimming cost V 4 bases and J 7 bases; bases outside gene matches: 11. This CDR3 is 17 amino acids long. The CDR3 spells CSVGAGTSGSLGGELFF. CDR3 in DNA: TGCAGCGTTGGGGCCGGGACTAGCGGGAGCTTGGGCGGGGAGCTGTTTTTT.

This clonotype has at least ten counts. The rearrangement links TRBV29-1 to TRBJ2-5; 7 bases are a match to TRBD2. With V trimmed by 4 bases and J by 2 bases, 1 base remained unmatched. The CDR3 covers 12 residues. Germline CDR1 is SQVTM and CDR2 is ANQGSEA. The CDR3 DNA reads TGCAGCGTTGGGGAGGGACAAGAGACCCAGTACTTC. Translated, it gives CSVGEGQETQYF.

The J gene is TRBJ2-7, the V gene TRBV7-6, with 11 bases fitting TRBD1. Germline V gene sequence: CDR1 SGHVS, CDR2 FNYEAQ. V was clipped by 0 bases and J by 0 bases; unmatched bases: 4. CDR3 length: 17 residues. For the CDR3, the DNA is TGTGCCAGCAGCTTAGCAGGGACAGGGGGAAGCTCCTACGAGCAGTACTTC. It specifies CASSLAGTGGSSYEQYF.

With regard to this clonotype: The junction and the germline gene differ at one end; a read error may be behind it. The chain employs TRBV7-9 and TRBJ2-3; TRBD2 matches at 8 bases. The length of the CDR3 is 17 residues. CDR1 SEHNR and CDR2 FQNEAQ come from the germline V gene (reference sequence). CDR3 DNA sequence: TGTGCCAGCGGCACCACACTCACAGCGGGGGAGACAGATACGCCGTATTTT. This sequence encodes CASGTTLTAGETDTPYF.